These 5 T cell receptor beta chains were all obtained from the same sample, sequenced in a study of T cell responses to AZD1222 COVID-19 vaccine. TCRdb's copy holds only in-frame clones and misses some; the assay was immunoSEQ multiplex PCR. The sample consists of roughly 180,000 clones, around nine tenths of them appearing once. The sample in question was peripheral blood, obtained on day 0 of AZD1222 vaccination. Receptor source: an adult in good health.

The chain has TRBV7-8 and TRBJ2-7, with TRBD1 matching 11 bases. The CDR3 extends over 12 amino acids. Per germline, CDR1 SGHVS and CDR2 FQNEAQ. V was pared by 1 base and J by 10 bases, with 0 bases of the junction left unmatched. CDR3 residues: CASSLGTGGQYF. In DNA form, the CDR3 reads TGTGCCAGCAGCTTAGGGACAGGGGGCCAGTACTTC.

The rearrangement joins TRBV7-2 to TRBJ2-7, with D possibly being TRBD2 (6 bases). V shed 1 base and J shed 0 bases, with 10 bases lying between them. This CDR3 region has 15 residues. CDR1 is SGHTA, CDR2 FQGNSA, per germline. CDR3: CASSLEGLSSYEQYF. The DNA for the CDR3 is TGTGCCAGCAGCTTAGAAGGACTAAGCTCCTACGAGCAGTACTTC.

This chain connects TRBV19 to TRBJ1-6; perhaps TRBD1 as D (5 bases). The germline CDR1 and CDR2 sequences are LNHDA and SQIVND (reference sequence). V was shortened by 10 bases and J by 7 bases, with 17 bases between the two germline ends. The CDR3 is made up of 14 amino acids. The CDR3 nucleotides read TGTGCCACCGGGACGAGGGCGAGAAATTCACCCCTCCACTTT. This translates into CATGTRARNSPLHF.

The chain recombines TRBV29-1 with TRBJ1-2; D gene uncertain. The CDR3 length is 14 residues. Trimming stripped 2 bases from V and 8 bases from J, with 18 bases between. Germline CDR1 SQVTM, CDR2 ANQGSEA. CDR3 nucleotides: TGCAGCGTTGAAAATTGGTACTCGTTGGGGGGCTACACCTTC. It is translated as CSVENWYSLGGYTF. The full variable domain, its missing parts supplied by reference TRBV29-1 and TRBJ1-2, is SAVISQKPSRDICQRGTSLTIQCQVDSQVTMMFWYRQQPGQSLTLIATANQGSEATYESGFVIDKFPISRPNLTFSTLTVSNMSPEDSSIYLCSVENWYSLGGYTFGSGTRLTVV.

The chain recombines TRBV7-2 with TRBJ2-1; weak D call: TRBD1 (5 bases). Germline loops: CDR1 SGHTA, CDR2 FQGNSA. V was shortened by 2 bases and J by 10 bases, with 12 bases between the two germline ends. CDR3 length equals 13 residues. The DNA of the CDR3 is TGTGCCAGCAGCTTATTCCAGGGCCAGGAGCAGTTCTTC. It yields the protein CASSLFQGQEQFF.